This T cell receptor (beta chain) emerged from a study of blood T cells in healthy people across ages. Study-level information: Per every two T cells, about one barcoded beta molecule was captured by template switching.

Of note for this clonotype: Antigen: not known.

Germline V gives CDR1 SGHRS, CDR2 YFSETQ. CDR3 length equals 13 residues. Between the trimmed V and J ends, which lost 4 bases and 7 bases, there was a span of 15 bases. For the second PCR, which ran for about 6 to 11 cycles, a sample-barcoded 5' primer and a J-beta primer mix were used. TCRdb re-called the 5' RACE reads through MiXCR, storing one row per CDR3 protein. The sample has under 1,100,000 distinct CDR3 sequences; approximately 25% are singletons. Findings of the study overall: What prevented conclusive comparison of naive and antigen-experienced cells was that PBMCs were unsorted. Comparison with aged donors showed that long-lived donors had more naive CD4+ cells and higher diversity.

The same data also contributed to another study, on T cells of mothers and their children. That report notes: Donors were three healthy Caucasian mothers and their six children.

The sequence derives from a girl aged 2 to 10 in good health. The sequenced sample consisted of blood. This chain joins TRBV5-1 and TRBJ2-7; D gene uncertain. CDR3 nucleotides: TGCGCCAGCAGCCAAAGTGGGGTAGGGGAGCAGTACTTC. Translating it yields CASSQSGVGEQYF.